The clone carrying this T cell receptor (beta chain) has only one observation. Clones were sequenced by immunoSEQ multiplex PCR, and TCRdb holds only the in-frame ones, with some missing. Among a few hundred thousand clones listed, roughly 90% were seen once. These data are taken from a study of blood T cell repertoires in COVID-19. The wider study: Nucleic acid was either cDNA or gDNA, and it came from T cells, B-cell-depleted T cells, or PBMCs.

Assignments of participants to cohorts depended upon their own reported clinical history. Within the 2 weeks before study entry, each person in the exposed group met a COVID-19 case. This TCR came from a woman aged 45-59 years who had been exposed to COVID-19. Sequenced input: PBMCs or T cells enriched from blood (not recorded which).

The CDR3 here is CASSGLAGGVYNEQFF. DNA for the CDR3: TGTGCCAGCAGTGGACTAGCGGGGGGGGTATACAATGAGCAGTTCTTC. The chain is built from TRBV2 and TRBJ2-1; 14 bases line up with TRBD2. The CDR3 runs to 16 residues. Germline-derived CDR1 and CDR2 are SNHLY and FYNNEI. The junction had 3 bases not matched to a gene; V was cut back by 4 bases and J by 4 bases.